Listed here are 10 T cell receptor beta chains from one sample, sequenced in a study of blood T cell repertoires in COVID-19. The method was immunoSEQ multiplex PCR; TCRdb's version includes in-frame clones alone and lacks a portion of them. The data contain around 81,000 clones, roughly 86% of them singletons. The sequenced material came from peripheral blood. These TCRs come from a human donor in a cohort sampled during active COVID-19.

The rearrangement joins TRBV5-1 to TRBJ1-1, with D tentatively TRBD1 (6 bases). Per germline, CDR1 SGHRS and CDR2 YFSETQ. V shed 0 bases and J shed 5 bases, with 17 bases lying between them. This CDR3 has 16 residues. CDR3 sequence (DNA): TGCGCCAGCAGCTTGGTGGCACAGGGAATTGGGACTGAAGCTTTCTTT. Translated: CASSLVAQGIGTEAFF.

The CDR3 coding sequence is TGCAGTGCCCGGGGGGTGGGTGAAGCTTTCTTT. Residues: CSARGVGEAFF. The chain combines TRBV20-1 with TRBJ1-1; tentative D call: TRBD1 (5 bases). Germline V CDR1 and CDR2: DFQATT, SNEGSKA (reference sequence). Trimming removed 6 bases from V and 7 bases from J, with 12 bases in between. The length of the CDR3 is 11 residues.

The chain recombines TRBV5-1 with TRBJ2-1; 12 bases are a match to TRBD1. Trimming cost V 7 bases and J 7 bases; bases outside gene matches: 9. The CDR3 has 15 residues. Germline V gene data show CDR1 as SGHRS and CDR2 as YFSETQ. CDR3 in amino acids: CASRNGDRGLNEQFF. CDR3 nucleotide sequence: TGCGCCAGCCGGAATGGGGACAGGGGGCTTAATGAGCAGTTCTTC. Based on the CDR3 plus reference TRBV5-1 and TRBJ2-1, the full variable domain is KAGVTQTPRYLIKTRGQQVTLSCSPISGHRSVSWYQQTPGQGLQFLFEYFSETQRNKGNFPGRFSGRQFSNSRSEMNVSTLELGDSALYLCASRNGDRGLNEQFFGPGTRLTVL.

In this sample, this clone turned up once. The V call is TRBV5-4, the J call TRBJ2-4, with D possibly TRBD2 on 6 matching bases. The CDR3 consists of 17 residues. The V and J ends lost 0 bases and 0 bases respectively, with 13 bases between them. In germline, CDR1 is SGHNT, CDR2 YYREEE (reference sequence). The CDR3 sequence: CASSLAGGSQAKNIQYF. CDR3 nucleotide sequence: TGTGCCAGCAGCTTGGCCGGGGGTTCTCAAGCCAAAAACATTCAGTACTTC.

V and J are TRBV10-3 and TRBJ2-5; 12 bases line up with TRBD2. This CDR3 spans 15 amino acids. CDR1 is ENHRY, CDR2 SYGVKD, per germline. Losses at the gene ends were 6 bases for V and 5 bases for J; bases not matched to a gene: 7. CDR3 nucleotides: TGTGCCATCAGGGCCGGGACTAGCGGGTCGGAGACCCAGTACTTC. Its protein product is CAIRAGTSGSETQYF.

V and J are TRBV4-2 and TRBJ2-3; 8 positions match TRBD2. The V gene end was trimmed by 2 bases and the J gene end by 2 bases; junction bases not matched to a gene: 3. This CDR3 comprises 15 residues. Germline V gene data show CDR1 as LGHNA and CDR2 as YNFKEQ. This CDR3 is CASSQRAGDTDTQYF. CDR3 nucleotides: TGTGCCAGCAGCCAACGAGCGGGGGACACAGATACGCAGTATTTT.

The gene calls are TRBV4-1 and TRBJ1-5; D gene ambiguous. The V end lost 4 bases, the J end lost 4 bases, and 11 bases lay between the germline ends. The CDR3 sequence is 14 residues long. Germline-derived CDR1 and CDR2 are MGHRA and YSYEKL. In DNA form, the CDR3 reads TGCGCCAGCAGCCTTGACTTTGGGAATCAGCCCCAGCATTTT. Its protein is CASSLDFGNQPQHF.

The J gene is TRBJ1-2, the V gene TRBV12-3 or TRBV12-4; possible D gene TRBD1, 6 bases. Deletions cut 7 bases from V and 6 bases from J, with 12 bases between. The CDR3 is 12 amino acids. CDR3 sequence (DNA): TGTGCCAGCACCTGGGGGGGCCATGGCTACACCTTC. Protein product: CASTWGGHGYTF.

The chain joins TRBV7-2 to TRBJ2-5; 10 nucleotides line up with TRBD2. Germline V CDR1 and CDR2: SGHTA, FQGNSA. The CDR3 has 18 amino acids. V lost 1 base, J lost 5 bases, and 13 bases stayed unmatched. This CDR3 is CASSLDSSGGVQWETQYF. The CDR3 nucleotides are TGTGCCAGCAGCTTAGATTCTAGCGGGGGAGTGCAGTGGGAGACCCAGTACTTC.

The chain joins TRBV11-2 to TRBJ1-2; a possible D gene is TRBD1 (5 bases). Germline V gives CDR1 SGHAT, CDR2 FQNNGV. This CDR3 region has 15 residues. V shed 5 bases and J shed 5 bases, with 18 bases lying between them. In nucleotides, the CDR3 is TGTGCCAGCAGCGGTATGTCAGGGATCGGGTATGGCTACACCTTC. Its protein is CASSGMSGIGYGYTF.